This record concerns one T cell receptor beta chain sequence. V lost 0 bases to trimming and J lost 2 bases, with 9 bases between them. The V gene's germline CDR1 is SGHKS and CDR2 YYEKEE (reference sequence). The CDR3 is 15 amino acids. Preparation of the TCRbeta library was carried out with unique molecular identifiers. MiXCR, applied by TCRdb to the PCR reads, yields one record per CDR3 protein. The table lists about 400,000 distinct CDR3 sequences, roughly 20% of them singletons. The sample is drawn from a study of T-cell reconstitution after alpha-beta-depleted transplantation in children. The specimen was PBMCs from the stem cell graft donor, collected from the stem cell graft. V is TRBV5-5 and J is TRBJ2-1, with D possibly matching TRBD1 (6 bases). The clonotype comes from a human donor who donated a stem cell graft to a child with acute myeloid leukemia. In DNA, the CDR3 is TGTGCCAGCAGCTTGGTACAGGGTGCCTACAATGAGCAGTTCTTC. This gives the protein CASSLVQGAYNEQFF.